Listed below are T cell receptor beta chains from one sample, sequenced in a study of T cell responses to AZD1222 COVID-19 vaccine. Clones were sequenced by immunoSEQ multiplex PCR, and TCRdb holds only the in-frame ones, with some missing. The data show about 66,000 clones, 70% to 90% seen once. Sequences were derived from peripheral blood, sampled 28 days after the second dose of the MenACWY control vaccine. Every receptor here comes from an adult who received the MenACWY meningococcal vaccine as a control. CDR3s include the opening cysteine and the closing phenylalanine or tryptophan. D genes are given only for firm matches. Size is stated for part of the rows, as once, few or many counts, or as a class when the clone is expanded.

cdr3_nt cdr3_aa j_call d_call clone_size v_call
TGTGCCATCAGTGCCGCCCCCCGGGGGGGTAGTAAAGAGACCCAGTACTTC CAISAAPRGGSKETQYF TRBJ2-5 TRBD2 - TRBV10-3
TGTGCCAGCAGCCCGAGCCCCGCTAAAGCTAACTATGGCTACACCTTC CASSPSPAKANYGYTF TRBJ1-2 - - TRBV7-9
TGTGCCAGCAGTTCTAGCTCCTACGAGCAGTACTTC CASSSSSYEQYF TRBJ2-7 - - TRBV28
TGTGCCTGGAGTGTAGGATCCAACTACGAGCAGTACTTC CAWSVGSNYEQYF TRBJ2-7 - - TRBV30
TGTGCCAGCTCACCTACAGGGGAAGGCGAAAAACTGTTTTTT CASSPTGEGEKLFF TRBJ1-4 TRBD1 - TRBV18
TGTGCCAGCAGTGGCCAGGGGGCGCGTAGCAATCAGCCCCAGCATTTT CASSGQGARSNQPQHF TRBJ1-5 TRBD1 - TRBV2
TGTGCCAGCAGTCCCCGTGGGCTCGCCACAGATACGCAGTATTTT CASSPRGLATDTQYF TRBJ2-3 - - TRBV28
TGTGCCAGCAGATCGGGACAATCCACGGTCGGGCAGTTCTTC CASRSGQSTVGQFF TRBJ2-1 - - TRBV2
TGTGCCATCAGTGAGTTAAGGGTCTCCTACGAGCAGTACTTC CAISELRVSYEQYF TRBJ2-7 - - TRBV10-3
TGTGCCAGCAGCTACCGGGCCCCAAATCAGCCCCAGCATTTT CASSYRAPNQPQHF TRBJ1-5 - once TRBV21-1
TGTGCCAGCTCACCCCAGGGGGCCTCTGGGGCCAACGTCCTGACTTTC CASSPQGASGANVLTF TRBJ2-6 TRBD1 - TRBV18
TGTGCCAGCAGTACAGGGGTCTCAGTAGCTTTC CASSTGVSVAF TRBJ2-7 TRBD1 few TRBV2
TGTGCCAGCAGCTTAGCGGGTGGGGGCACAGATACGCAGTATTTT CASSLAGGGTDTQYF TRBJ2-3 - - TRBV11-2
TGTGCCAGCAGCCGACGGGGCACCTACAATGAGCAGTTCTTC CASSRRGTYNEQFF TRBJ2-1 - - TRBV14
TGTGCCAGCAGCTTCCCGGGGGATAGGGAACTGTTTTTT CASSFPGDRELFF TRBJ1-4 - - TRBV7-8
TGTGCCAGCAGCCGCAGGGGGACTAGCGGGAGATTAGAGACCCAGTACTTC CASSRRGTSGRLETQYF TRBJ2-5 TRBD2 - TRBV27
TGCGCCAGCAGTGAGTCGAACTTTGAGCAGTTCTTC CASSESNFEQFF TRBJ2-1 - once TRBV10-2
TGTGCCACCAGTGAGTCAGGGGTGGACTATGGCTACACCTTC CATSESGVDYGYTF TRBJ1-2 - - TRBV24-1
TGCGCCAGCAGCCGATTGACAGGGGGCACTGAAGCTTTCTTT CASSRLTGGTEAFF TRBJ1-1 TRBD1 - TRBV4-1
TGTGCCAGCAGCCCTGGGACAGGGGGCTCCTACGAGCAGTACTTC CASSPGTGGSYEQYF TRBJ2-7 TRBD1 - TRBV11-2
TGTGCCACCACAGGGGGCTACGGCAATCAGCCCCAGCATTTT CATTGGYGNQPQHF TRBJ1-5 TRBD1 - TRBV6-6
TGTGCCAGCAAAAAAACCCCCGGGGAGCTGTTTTTT CASKKTPGELFF TRBJ2-2 - - TRBV6-5
TGTGCCAGCCTCCGGGAAGTACCTCTTACTGAAGCTTTCTTT CASLREVPLTEAFF TRBJ1-1 - - TRBV18
TGTGCCAGCAGCCTAAACAGGGGCTCCTATAATTCACCCCTCCACTTT CASSLNRGSYNSPLHF TRBJ1-6 TRBD1 - TRBV9
TGCGCCAGCAGCCAACCCCGGGGAGGGCTACGGGAAAAACTGTTTTTT CASSQPRGGLREKLFF TRBJ1-4 - - TRBV4-1
TGTGCCAGCAGCCGACTAAGAGGGGGGGTCGATGAGCAGTTCTTC CASSRLRGGVDEQFF TRBJ2-1 - - TRBV5-4
TGTGCCACCAGCTCCACCTTGACACAAAACAATGAGCAGTTCTTC CATSSTLTQNNEQFF TRBJ2-1 - - TRBV24-1
TGTGCCAGCTCACCACCGAATTCGGGACTTGACAATGAGCAGTTCTTC CASSPPNSGLDNEQFF TRBJ2-1 - once TRBV18
TGTGCCAGCAGCCCAGCGAACAATTTCTATGGCTACACCTTC CASSPANNFYGYTF TRBJ1-2 - - TRBV7-2
TGTGCCACCATGGACAGATCGAACACTGAAGCTTTCTTT CATMDRSNTEAFF TRBJ1-1 - - TRBV19
TGTGCCAGCAGCCAAGGGGTAACAGGGTCTATGGGCTACACCTTC CASSQGVTGSMGYTF TRBJ1-2 - - TRBV3-1/TRBV3-2
TGTGCCAGCAGCCGGTCATTGTCGGGTGGGACCCAGTACTTC CASSRSLSGGTQYF TRBJ2-5 - - TRBV5-4